These 23 T cell receptor beta chains share one sample of origin, sequenced in a study of graft-versus-host responses after intestinal transplantation. These receptors have no known antigen. Sequencing was performed with immunoSEQ multiplex PCR; in TCRdb, only in-frame clones are kept and a portion is missing. The sample lists about 85,000 clones; more than 85% were seen once. This sample comprised unstimulated CD8+ T cells sorted from spleen or lymph node cells, obtained before transplant. The receptors derive from a human donor who was the organ donor for an intestinal transplant.

This clone was seen a single time. This CDR3 is CASSPPGQGGYTF. The CDR3 DNA sequence: TGTGCCAGCTCACCACCGGGGCAGGGTGGCTACACCTTC. The rearrangement uses TRBV18 and TRBJ1-2; possibly TRBD1 for D (5 bases). There are 13 residues in the CDR3. Trimming stripped 0 bases from V and 7 bases from J, with 9 bases between. CDR1 is KGHSH and CDR2 is LQKENI in the germline V gene.

J is TRBJ1-1 and V is TRBV5-1; D gene uncertain. Germline CDR1 SGHRS, CDR2 YFSETQ. The V gene lost 0 bases and the J gene lost 0 bases, with 9 bases spanning the gap. CDR3 length: 15 residues. The CDR3 sequence: CASSLEGNMNTEAFF. The CDR3 bases are TGCGCCAGCAGCTTGGAAGGCAACATGAACACTGAAGCTTTCTTT.

The J gene is TRBJ2-2, the V gene TRBV2; 14 bases are a match to TRBD2. CDR1 and CDR2 (germline): SNHLY, FYNNEI. The CDR3 spans 18 residues. With V trimmed by 1 base and J by 6 bases, 7 bases remained unmatched. The CDR3 nucleotides are TGTGCCAGCAGTGAAGGGACTAGCGGGGGGCCGGTATCCGGGGAGCTGTTTTTT. Translated, it gives CASSEGTSGGPVSGELFF.

DNA of the CDR3: TGTGCCAGCTCACCACGTCTAGCGGGGGACAATGAGCAGTTCTTC. Translating it yields CASSPRLAGDNEQFF. The genes are TRBV18 and TRBJ2-1, with 10 bases matching TRBD2. Trimming took 1 base from V and 5 from J; bases not matched to a gene: 2. Germline assignment: CDR1 KGHSH and CDR2 LQKENI. This CDR3 spans 15 amino acids.

The chain combines TRBV5-8 with TRBJ1-2; TRBD1 might be the D (5 bases). Germline V gene data show CDR1 as SGHTS and CDR2 as YDEGEE. V lost 0 bases to trimming and J lost 2 bases, with 14 bases between them. The CDR3 spans 16 residues. The CDR3 spells CASSLVSAGSNYGYTF. The CDR3 nucleotides are TGTGCCAGCAGCTTGGTTTCGGCAGGGTCGAACTATGGCTACACCTTC.

V and J are TRBV5-6 and TRBJ1-2; D not certain. With 2 bases removed from V and 4 bases from J, the gap between germline ends came to 9 bases. The CDR3 length is 13 residues. Germline loops: CDR1 SGHDT, CDR2 YYEEEE. For the CDR3, the DNA is TGTGCCAGCAGCTTCGCTGACTTCTATGGCTACACCTTC. It specifies CASSFADFYGYTF.

This clone was counted a few times. V gene TRBV5-1 combines with J gene TRBJ2-1, with 8 bases that match TRBD2. Germline CDR1 and CDR2: SGHRS and YFSETQ. Germline trimming cut 6 bases from V and 7 bases from J; bases unmatched to any gene: 3. This CDR3 comprises 12 residues. DNA for the CDR3: TGCGCCAGCACCGAGCGGGAGAATGAGCAGTTCTTC. Encoded protein: CASTERENEQFF.

V is TRBV18 and J is TRBJ1-6, with 8 positions matching TRBD1. Germline trimming cut 3 bases from V and 13 bases from J; bases unmatched to any gene: 11. Germline V gives CDR1 KGHSH, CDR2 LQKENI. The CDR3 consists of 15 residues. CDR3 sequence: CASSPWWTGQGPLHF. The DNA for the CDR3 is TGTGCCAGCTCACCTTGGTGGACAGGGCAAGGGCCCCTCCACTTT.

J is TRBJ1-3 and V is TRBV6-5; no clear D. Trimming took 0 bases from V and 4 from J, leaving 4 bases between them. This CDR3 has 13 amino acids. CDR1 MNHEY and CDR2 SVGAGI come from the germline V gene. The CDR3 region has the DNA TGTGCCAGCAGTTACTCCGGGGGAAACACCATATATTTT. It translates to CASSYSGGNTIYF.

V gene TRBV29-1 combines with J gene TRBJ2-3; TRBD1 matches at 8 bases. Germline CDR1 SQVTM, CDR2 ANQGSEA. V shed 6 bases and J 2 bases; nucleotides not matched to a gene: 13. The CDR3 is 16 residues long. CDR3 sequence: CSVSPWDRISTDTQYF. CDR3 DNA: TGCAGCGTCAGTCCCTGGGACAGGATATCCACAGATACGCAGTATTTT.

The J gene is TRBJ1-5, the V gene TRBV14, with D possibly being TRBD1 (5 bases). This CDR3 spans 13 amino acids. Germline CDR1 and CDR2: SGHDN and FVKESK. Trimming removed 4 bases at V and 4 bases at J, with 8 bases between. The CDR3 sequence is CASSPRGNQPQHF. CDR3 sequence (DNA): TGTGCCAGCAGCCCCCGGGGGAATCAGCCCCAGCATTTT.

This clone occurred once. The V and J genes are TRBV11-1 and TRBJ2-3, with D possibly being TRBD1 or TRBD2 (5 bases each). The CDR3 loop spans 14 amino acids. The germline CDR1 and CDR2 sequences are SGHAT and FQDESV (reference sequence). The ends were cut back, 0 bases at V and 1 base at J, with 5 bases in the middle. The CDR3 DNA is TGTGCCAGCAGCTTAGCGGGGGGCACAGATACGCAGTATTTT. Residues: CASSLAGGTDTQYF.

The chain recombines TRBV10-2 with TRBJ2-1; the match to TRBD2 covers 16 bases. This CDR3 comprises 14 residues. Trimming took 8 bases from V and 10 from J; bases not matched to a gene: 5. Per germline, CDR1 WSHSY and CDR2 SAAADI. The CDR3 loop is CASGTSGGAGEQFF. As DNA, the CDR3 is TGCGCCAGCGGGACTAGCGGGGGGGCCGGAGAGCAGTTCTTC.

V is TRBV27 and J is TRBJ1-5, with D hard to call. The germline gives CDR1 MNHEY, CDR2 SMNVEV (reference sequence). With 2 bases removed from V and 2 bases from J, the gap between germline ends came to 7 bases. This CDR3 is 14 amino acids long. As DNA, the CDR3 is TGTGCCAGCAGTTTAGGAACAGGCAATCAGCCCCAGCATTTT. This codes for CASSLGTGNQPQHF.

This chain links TRBV4-1 with TRBJ1-4; 8 bases agree with TRBD1. With V trimmed by 5 bases and J by 6 bases, 5 bases remained unmatched. This CDR3 is 14 amino acids long. The germline V gene encodes CDR1 MGHRA and CDR2 YSYEKL. CDR3 in DNA: TGCGCCAGCAGCTCTCAGGGGGCCGATGAAAAACTGTTTTTT. Translating it yields CASSSQGADEKLFF.

This chain uses TRBV5-5 with TRBJ2-7; D is uncertain. The CDR3 runs 12 residues. V lost 0 bases and J lost 5, with 6 bases in between. Germline-derived CDR1 and CDR2 are SGHKS and YYEKEE (reference sequence). Here the CDR3 DNA reads TGTGCCAGCAGCTTGGCAGATGACGAGCAGTACTTC. Translation: CASSLADDEQYF.

This clone was counted a single time. The CDR3 sequence: CASSPPGSKHNEQFF. CDR3 DNA: TGTGCCAGCAGCCCCCCGGGTTCGAAACACAATGAGCAGTTCTTC. This chain joins TRBV11-3 and TRBJ2-1, with D unresolved. The ends were cut back, 5 bases at V and 5 bases at J, with 16 bases in the middle. The length of the CDR3 is 15 residues. CDR1 is SGHNT, CDR2 YENEEA, per germline.

The genes are TRBV2 and TRBJ2-7, with 9 bases aligning to TRBD1. The CDR3 length is 17 residues. The germline CDR1 and CDR2 sequences are SNHLY and FYNNEI. The V and J ends lost 6 bases and 0 bases, in that order; junction bases with no gene match: 12. The CDR3 nucleotides read TGTGCCAGCAGCCCCGGGACAGGGATCTACCTCTCCTACGAGCAGTACTTC. This gives the protein CASSPGTGIYLSYEQYF.

The rearrangement uses TRBV19 and TRBJ2-7, with 7 positions matching TRBD1. CDR3 size: 12 residues. The V gene end was trimmed by 5 bases and the J gene end by 3 bases; junction bases not matched to a gene: 1. Germline V gene lookup returns CDR1 LNHDA and CDR2 SQIVND (reference sequence). The CDR3: CASSPGGYEQYF. CDR3 sequence (DNA): TGTGCCAGTAGTCCAGGGGGCTACGAGCAGTACTTC. Supplemented by reference TRBV19 and TRBJ2-7, the full variable domain reads DGGITQSPKYLFRKEGQNVTLSCEQNLNHDAMYWYRQDPGQGLRLIYYSQIVNDFQKGDIAEGYSVSREKKESFPLTVTSAQKNPTAFYLCASSPGGYEQYFGPGTRLTVT.

This clone was seen a single time. The rearrangement uses TRBV19 and TRBJ1-6; D ambiguous. The CDR3 sequence is 13 residues long. Germline assignment: CDR1 LNHDA and CDR2 SQIVND (reference sequence). V was pared by 6 bases and J by 5 bases, with 8 bases between. CDR3: CASSPTDNSPLHF. Written as DNA, the CDR3 is TGTGCCAGTAGCCCGACGGATAATTCACCCCTCCACTTT.

CDR3: CASSFSESSYEQYF. CDR3 coding DNA: TGCGCCAGCAGCTTTTCTGAGAGCTCCTACGAGCAGTACTTC. This chain joins TRBV5-1 and TRBJ2-5, with D hard to call. The DNA matches TRBJ2-7 better at its end, which makes the J call doubtful. This CDR3 region has 14 residues. In germline, CDR1 is SGHRS, CDR2 YFSETQ.

The chain couples TRBV11-2 to TRBJ2-5; 9 bases line up with TRBD1. V dropped 3 bases and J dropped 6; count of bases not matched to a gene: 5. The germline gives CDR1 SGHAT, CDR2 FQNNGV. The CDR3 contains 14 residues. CDR3 nucleotide sequence: TGTGCCAGCAGCTTGGACAGGGGTCAGAAGACCCAGTACTTC. Residues: CASSLDRGQKTQYF.

In this sample, this clone turned up a few times. J is TRBJ2-7 and V is TRBV10-3, with D possibly being TRBD1 or TRBD2 (5 bases each). V was shortened by 6 bases and J by 3 bases, with 15 bases between the two germline ends. The CDR3 totals 14 residues. CDR1 is ENHRY, CDR2 SYGVKD, per germline. In DNA form, the CDR3 reads TGTGCCATCAGGGGGACCGAAAAGTACTACGAGCAGTACTTC. Translation: CAIRGTEKYYEQYF.